This T cell receptor (beta chain) derives from a study of T cells in Graves' hyperthyroidism and ophthalmopathy. RNA transcripts provided the source from which TCR beta CDR3 regions were amplified. The primer set for the first-round RT-PCR of the TCR CDR3 was HTBI. Via MiXCR, TCRdb re-called the multiplex PCR reads, giving one row per CDR3 protein. The table shows hundreds of thousands of distinct CDR3 sequences, with over 10% occurring only once. V lost 5 bases, J lost 3 bases, and 8 bases stayed unmatched. CDR1 SGHVS and CDR2 FQNEAQ come from the germline V gene. CDR3 length: 16 residues. This clonotype was counted many times. Disease duration under 2 months; hyperthyroidism patients were aged 18 to 65. Each diagnosis drew on symptoms, thyroxine, TRAb, thyroid ultrasound and orbital computed tomography findings.

Sequencing was done on a sample of blood. The V gene is TRBV7-8, the J gene TRBJ2-3; 10 bases are shared with TRBD1. This TCR came from a woman between 18 and 29 years old with Graves' hyperthyroidism. The CDR3 DNA reads TGTGCCAGCAGCCAATCCGGACAGGGGGTAACAGATACGCAGTATTTT. Protein product: CASSQSGQGVTDTQYF.